Listed below are T cell receptor beta chains from one sample, sequenced in a study of T cells in Graves' hyperthyroidism and ophthalmopathy. TCRdb recomputed calls from the multiplex PCR reads with MiXCR, one row per CDR3 protein. The table lists about 610,000 distinct CDR3 sequences, roughly 15% of them singletons, with around 4.5% in the top ten. Sequencing input: blood. The source of these receptors is a woman aged 40 to 50 with Graves' ophthalmopathy. Each CDR3 is given with its conserved first and last residue. The D gene is left open where the match is weak. The size field is filled for only some rows; it gives once, few, many or a size class.

clone_size d_call j_call v_call cdr3_aa
many - TRBJ1-5 TRBV14 CASSQGGYQPQHF
- - TRBJ1-2 TRBV18 CASSPETALSYGYTF
many TRBD1 TRBJ1-2 TRBV19 CASSIDLRTGLGYTF
many - TRBJ2-2 TRBV12-3/TRBV12-4 CASSAPRVIGELFF
- TRBD1 TRBJ1-5 TRBV2 CASSVAGGGQPQHF
- - TRBJ2-2 TRBV29-1 CSVDGGTGTGELFF
many - TRBJ1-1 TRBV3-1 CASSHGAGSPEAFF
few - TRBJ2-3 TRBV6-2/TRBV6-3 CASVSGHLGGDTQYF
many TRBD1 TRBJ1-2 TRBV29-1 CSAERTGPKDYGYTF
many - TRBJ2-7 TRBV30 CAWTRSGEQYF
- TRBD2 TRBJ2-2 TRBV28 CASSPGVAGGLGELFF
many - TRBJ2-2 TRBV7-2 CASNEARGAGELFF
many TRBD1 TRBJ1-1 TRBV30 CAWTRQGAEAFF
many - TRBJ2-7 TRBV7-8 CASSDYQAQYF
- - TRBJ1-1 TRBV30 CAWGSQPMLTEAFF
many TRBD1 TRBJ2-7 TRBV5-1 CASSLGTTGWDDEQYF
many - TRBJ1-1 TRBV7-9 CASNVRMNTEAFF
many TRBD1 TRBJ2-7 TRBV7-2 CASSSTGGNEQYF
many - TRBJ1-3 TRBV12-3/TRBV12-4 CASSSLSGRRGNTIYF
many TRBD1 TRBJ1-3 TRBV6-1 CASSEREGAAGNTIYF
many - TRBJ1-6 TRBV6-1 CASSDGGSSYNSPLHF
- TRBD1 TRBJ1-2 TRBV27 CASSIIPVQGVGYTF
many - TRBJ2-5 TRBV27 CASRREETQYF
many - TRBJ1-2 TRBV30 CAWSVQIYGYTF
medium-sized - TRBJ1-2 TRBV28 CASSPGSYGYTF
many - TRBJ1-1 TRBV6-5 CATKQGYTEAFF
once - TRBJ2-5 TRBV20-1 CSAPPSRGGETQYF
few - TRBJ1-1 TRBV4-1 CASSQAVFMNTEAFF
- - TRBJ2-2 TRBV15 CATSRDLSGGAGGELFF
- - TRBJ1-6 TRBV6-1 CASTPLRGAFNSPLHF
many TRBD2 TRBJ2-7 TRBV30 CAWSGLGLDEQYF
many TRBD1 TRBJ2-7 TRBV6-2/TRBV6-3 CASSPSTGTGENEQYF
many - TRBJ2-5 TRBV15 CATSRERRNQETQYF
- TRBD2 TRBJ2-2 TRBV11-2 CASSFETPPAGNTGELFF
many - TRBJ2-7 TRBV4-1 CASSQDPGPYEQYF
many - TRBJ1-2 TRBV6-5 CASSFREANYGYTF
- TRBD2 TRBJ2-5 TRBV30 CAWSVLPAGGPQETQYF
many - TRBJ1-3 TRBV20-1 CSARDPGGQGGTIYF
- - TRBJ2-7 TRBV28 CASSFWLYEQYF
- - TRBJ1-1 TRBV27 CASSRLGSTEAFF
many TRBD1 TRBJ2-7 TRBV12-3/TRBV12-4 CASRMTGYEQYF
many TRBD1 TRBJ1-2 TRBV20-1 CSARKGTGYGYTF
many TRBD1 TRBJ2-2 TRBV6-5 CASSYGGQGVLGGELFF
many TRBD1 TRBJ1-1 TRBV28 CASETGDTEAFF
- TRBD2 TRBJ2-7 TRBV11-2 CASSYGAASSGGYEQYF